This TCR beta chain appears in the sequencing data of a study of T-cell memory formation after mild COVID-19. Across the study: TCR clusters showed largely donor specificity.

Germline assignment: CDR1 KGHDR and CDR2 SFDVKD. The CDR3 covers 13 residues. About this clonotype: No antigen is known for it. Sequence at one end of the junction differs from germline and may be a read error.

Study-wide results and caveats: The finding that pre-infection memory included some responding clones suggested that cross-reactive memory joined. Contracting CD8+ clones were enriched in EMRA, CD4+ mainly in CM and EM.

With constant-segment primers, 5'RACE yielded cDNA libraries of TCR alpha and TCR beta that carried sample barcodes and UMIs. Via MiXCR, TCRdb re-called the 5' RACE reads, giving one row per CDR3 protein. The sample includes approximately 580,000 distinct CDR3 sequences, around 21% of them seen just once. The clonotype comes from an adult woman who had mild COVID-19 (a few samples of this study predate the infection). Cell type and time point are not known. The rearrangement links TRBV24-1 to TRBJ1-6; D gene ambiguous. Sequencing was performed on PBMCs or a T cell subset sorted from them (not recorded which). This chain's CDR3 is CATREAYNSPLHF. The CDR3 coding sequence is TGTGCCACCCGTGAAGCCTATAATTCACCCCTCCACTTT.